The clone carrying this T cell receptor (beta chain) has just a few counts. Its antigen remains unidentified. The data stem from a study of T cells in Graves' hyperthyroidism and ophthalmopathy. Study findings and constraints: Blood samples included most of the expanded thyroid clonotypes exceeding 0.001.

The junction had 3 bases not matched to a gene; V was cut back by 6 bases and J by 3 bases. Germline CDR1 reads LGHDT; CDR2 reads YNNKEL (reference sequence). The CDR3 is made up of 15 amino acids. Calling Graves' hyperthyroidism stable meant ophthalmopathy did not progress within 18 months. With a duration under 2 months, the hyperthyroidism was newly diagnosed in patients aged 18 to 65. What was amplified from RNA transcripts were TCR beta CDR3 regions. The TCR CDR3 first-round RT-PCR relied on the HTBI primer set. Using its own MiXCR run on the multiplex PCR reads, TCRdb lists one record per CDR3 protein. This sample has around 480,000 distinct CDR3 sequences; roughly 14% occur once, and the top ten carry around a sixth.

This receptor was identified in a woman under 30 with Graves' hyperthyroidism. The V and J genes are TRBV3-1 and TRBJ2-2; 11 nucleotides agree with TRBD2. Input material: blood. CDR3 bases: TGTGCCAGCAGTCCTAGCGGGAGGTACACCGGGGAGCTGTTTTTT. Amino acids: CASSPSGRYTGELFF.